Following are 17 T cell receptor beta chains from one sample sequenced in a study of blood T cell repertoires in COVID-19. Data came from immunoSEQ multiplex PCR; TCRdb stores just in-frame clones and leaves some out. The data show about 200,000 clones, with approximately 86% seen just once and 3% held by the top ten. The specimen sequenced was peripheral blood. Receptor source: a man aged 60 to 75 with acute or convalescent COVID-19.

The CDR3 DNA reads as TGTGCCAGCAGTTTCGGTCTCTCTTTTGGCTACACCTTC. This encodes CASSFGLSFGYTF. The V and J genes are TRBV12-3 or TRBV12-4 and TRBJ1-2; D gene ambiguous. The CDR3 has 13 residues. Trimming stripped 3 bases from V and 7 bases from J, with 12 bases between.

This chain joins TRBV4-1 and TRBJ2-7, with 8 positions matching TRBD1. This CDR3 contains 15 residues. V dropped 1 base and J dropped 7; count of bases not matched to a gene: 9. CDR1 is MGHRA and CDR2 is YSYEKL in the germline V gene. This CDR3 is CASSQGWQGAREQYF. The CDR3, as DNA: TGCGCCAGCAGCCAAGGGTGGCAGGGGGCCCGAGAGCAGTACTTC.

The chain uses TRBV19 and TRBJ1-1; D might be TRBD1 (5 bases). The V end was cut by 6 bases, the J end by 0 bases, with 14 bases between. CDR1 and CDR2 (germline): LNHDA, SQIVND (reference sequence). The CDR3 length is 15 residues. The CDR3 DNA reads TGTGCCAGTAGATCCCGAAGGGGTATGAACACTGAAGCTTTCTTT. Protein product: CASRSRRGMNTEAFF.

The chain combines TRBV7-2 with TRBJ2-3; D is uncertain. Germline lookup yields CDR1 SGHTA and CDR2 FQGNSA. V lost 0 bases to trimming and J lost 0 bases, with 7 bases between them. This CDR3 is built from 15 residues. The CDR3 loop is CASSLAETSTDTQYF. The DNA for the CDR3 is TGTGCCAGCAGCTTAGCGGAGACTAGCACAGATACGCAGTATTTT.

CDR3 amino acids: CASSQEGGGDYGYTF. CDR3 bases: TGTGCCAGCAGCCAAGAGGGCGGGGGAGACTATGGCTACACCTTC. The J gene is TRBJ1-2, the V gene TRBV4-2, with a possible D match to TRBD1 (5 bases). Germline loops: CDR1 LGHNA, CDR2 YNFKEQ. V lost 0 bases, J lost 3 bases, and 11 bases lay in between. CDR3 length: 15 residues.

The rearrangement joins TRBV12-5 to TRBJ1-1; no clear D. This CDR3 contains 14 residues. The germline gives CDR1 LGHNT, CDR2 FRNRAP. Trimming removed 1 base at V and 3 bases at J, with 9 bases between. In DNA form, the CDR3 reads TGTGCTAGTGGTTTGGGGGCGGGTGACACTGAAGCTTTCTTT. Translated, it gives CASGLGAGDTEAFF. The variable domain in full, with the rest retrieved from reference TRBV12-5 and TRBJ1-1, is DARVTQTPRHKVTEMGQEVTMRCQPILGHNTVFWYRQTMMQGLELLAYFRNRAPLDDSGMPKDRFSAEMPDATLATLKIQPSEPRDSAVYFCASGLGAGDTEAFFGQGTRLTVV.

This clone was seen just once. V is TRBV29-1 and J is TRBJ1-6; no definite D call. The CDR3 totals 15 residues. V dropped 4 bases and J dropped 8 bases, with 18 bases sitting between them. Germline values: CDR1 SQVTM, CDR2 ANQGSEA. The chain's CDR3 is CSVGITGIPYSPLHF. The CDR3 nucleotides are TGCAGCGTTGGCATAACGGGGATTCCCTATTCACCCCTCCACTTT. Using reference TRBV29-1 and TRBJ1-6 for the parts outside the CDR3, the full variable domain is SAVISQKPSRDICQRGTSLTIQCQVDSQVTMMFWYRQQPGQSLTLIATANQGSEATYESGFVIDKFPISRPNLTFSTLTVSNMSPEDSSIYLCSVGITGIPYSPLHFGNGTRLTVT.

The V gene is TRBV2, the J gene TRBJ1-5; weak D call: TRBD1 (5 bases). The CDR3 spans 14 residues. Trimming removed 9 bases at V and 0 bases at J, with 12 bases between. In germline, CDR1 is SNHLY, CDR2 FYNNEI. The CDR3 spells CARGGRDSNQPQHF. CDR3 nucleotide sequence: TGTGCCAGGGGGGGTAGGGATAGCAATCAGCCCCAGCATTTT.

A word on this clone: No DNA is shown, since the ends of the CDR3 on it are uncertain; the CDR3 is the one TCRdb lists. This chain connects TRBV21-1 to TRBJ2-3; TRBD2 was called by the table and not checked on the DNA. TRBV21-1 is a known pseudogene. 16 amino acids form the CDR3, both terminal residues included. CDR3 amino acids: CAAFGGGTFSTDTQYF.

V gene TRBV2 combines with J gene TRBJ1-5, with TRBD1 matching over 12 bases. V lost 6 bases and J lost 2; bases outside the gene matches: 8. In germline, CDR1 is SNHLY, CDR2 FYNNEI. This CDR3 is built from 17 residues. CDR3 coding DNA: TGTGCCAGCAGGGAGGGACAGGGGGCATGGGGCAATCAGCCCCAGCATTTT. It translates to CASREGQGAWGNQPQHF. Filled out from reference TRBV2 and TRBJ1-5, the complete variable domain reads EPEVTQTPSHQVTQMGQEVILRCVPISNHLYFYWYRQILGQKVEFLVSFYNNEISEKSEIFDDQFSVERPDGSNFTLKIRSTKLEDSAMYFCASREGQGAWGNQPQHFGDGTRLSIL.

The chain uses TRBV5-1 and TRBJ2-5; 10 bases are a match to TRBD1. The CDR3 is 15 residues long. Trimming cost V 4 bases and J 4 bases; bases outside gene matches: 7. The germline V gene has CDR1 SGHRS and CDR2 YFSETQ. In nucleotides, the CDR3 is TGCGCCAGCAGCCCCCGGGACAGGGGTGGAGAGACCCAGTACTTC. The encoded protein is CASSPRDRGGETQYF.

V is TRBV2 and J is TRBJ1-1; possibly TRBD1 for D (6 bases). Germline V gene lookup returns CDR1 SNHLY and CDR2 FYNNEI. The CDR3 is 14 residues long. V was clipped by 4 bases and J by 8 bases, with 17 bases between them. CDR3 coding DNA: TGTGCCAGCAGTGGGGTTGGGGGCGCTGGGGAAGCTTTCTTT. Translation: CASSGVGGAGEAFF.

The chain has TRBV7-9 and TRBJ1-1; 8 bases align to TRBD1. The CDR3 has 15 amino acids. V lost 3 bases and J lost 0; bases outside the gene matches: 3. The germline V gene has CDR1 SEHNR and CDR2 FQNEAQ (reference sequence). CDR3 sequence reads: CASSFGTGMNTEAFF. In DNA form, the CDR3 reads TGTGCCAGCAGCTTTGGGACAGGAATGAACACTGAAGCTTTCTTT.

This chain uses TRBV28 with TRBJ2-7; maybe TRBD2 (6 bases). From germline, CDR1 is MDHEN and CDR2 SYDVKM. This CDR3 contains 15 residues. The V end was cut by 4 bases, the J end by 2 bases, with 15 bases between. The CDR3 reads CASSWGLRGAYEQYF. For the CDR3, the DNA is TGTGCCAGCAGTTGGGGTTTACGCGGGGCCTACGAGCAGTACTTC.

Remarks on this clone: Compared with germline, one end of the junction differs, possibly owing to a read error. The V gene is TRBV12-3 or TRBV12-4, the J gene TRBJ2-4, with D possibly matching TRBD1 (6 bases). This CDR3 has 11 residues. CDR3 loop: CASSFQGRRHF. DNA of the CDR3: TGTGCCAGCAGTTTCCAGGGGCGCAGGCACTTC.

V usage is TRBV19 and J usage is TRBJ2-3; perhaps TRBD1 as D (6 bases). CDR3 length equals 13 residues. Germline CDR1 and CDR2: LNHDA and SQIVND (reference sequence). V shed 5 bases and J shed 3 bases, with 9 bases lying between them. CDR3 sequence (DNA): TGTGCCAGTAGTCTTACAGGGACAGATACGCAGTATTTT. It yields the protein CASSLTGTDTQYF.

V and J are TRBV5-6 and TRBJ2-2; 7 bases are a match to TRBD1. The CDR3 has 15 residues. Per the germline V gene, CDR1 is SGHDT and CDR2 is YYEEEE. The CDR3 spells CATHGTALNTGELFF. The DNA of the CDR3 is TGTGCGACCCACGGGACAGCCCTGAACACCGGGGAGCTGTTTTTT.